This T cell receptor beta chain is from a study of blood T cells in healthy people across ages. Notes on the study in general: Calculation of diversity from one million T cells yielded estimates considered to be underestimates.

Notes on this clonotype: Its antigen is currently unknown.

V lost 8 bases to trimming and J lost 5 bases, with 19 bases between them. The germline V gene encodes CDR1 KGHSH and CDR2 LQKENI. The CDR3 has 15 residues. For the second PCR, which ran for roughly 6 to 12 cycles, a sample-barcoded 5' primer and a J-beta primer mix were used. A single record per CDR3 protein comes from TCRdb applying MiXCR to the 5' RACE reads. The sample yields about 600,000 distinct CDR3 sequences, about 45% seen once. Each donor's blood draw was 7.5 to 10 milliliters of peripheral blood. The authors extracted at least 5 micrograms of total RNA per sample. The clonotype comes from a man of 80 years or more in good health. The rearrangement joins TRBV18 to TRBJ2-1; D remains unclear. Material: blood. The DNA of the CDR3 is TGTGCCAGCCGTTCAGGCGGAGAGATGAACAATGAGCAGTTCTTC. It encodes CASRSGGEMNNEQFF.